The 17 T cell receptor beta chains below were found in one sample sequenced in a study of type 1 regulatory T cells. TCRdb called the reads again in MiXCR, with one record for every CDR3 protein. The sample holds around 88,000 distinct CDR3 sequences, 25% to 40% seen once. The material sequenced was CD4+ T cells, either the whole sample or a sorted fraction (not recorded which). These receptors originate from a human donor in good health.

In this sample, this clonotype turned up once. The chain uses TRBV7-2 and TRBJ2-5, with TRBD2 matching over 12 bases. Per the germline V gene, CDR1 is SGHTA and CDR2 is FQGNSA. This CDR3 is built from 16 residues. V shed 5 bases and J 7 bases; nucleotides not matched to a gene: 11. In DNA, the CDR3 is TGTGCCAGCAGCCCCGAGACTAGCGGGAGTTCCGCGACCCAGTACTTC. It specifies CASSPETSGSSATQYF.

In this sample, this clonotype turned up a few times. The chain combines TRBV20-1 with TRBJ1-4; TRBD1 matches 9 bases. The CDR3 is 17 amino acids. With 4 bases clipped from V and 0 bases from J, the junction kept 9 bases outside the gene matches. Germline CDR1 reads DFQATT; CDR2 reads SNEGSKA (reference sequence). This chain's CDR3 is CSAIRDRETATNEKLFF. In nucleotides, the CDR3 is TGCAGTGCTATAAGGGACAGGGAGACTGCAACTAATGAAAAACTGTTTTTT.

For this clonotype: The junction does not match germline at one end; this may be a read error. This chain connects TRBV5-1 to TRBJ2-2, with 15 bases lining up with TRBD2. Germline CDR1 reads SGHRS; CDR2 reads YFSETQ. The CDR3 spans 18 residues. The CDR3 sequence is CASSSGTSGRFNTGEPFF. CDR3 nucleotides: TGCGCCAGCAGCTCAGGGACTAGCGGGAGGTTCAACACCGGGGAGCCGTTTTTT.

The CDR3 DNA reads as TGCAGCGCCGGAAACAATGAGCAGTTCTTC. This translates into CSAGNNEQFF. This rearrangement joins TRBV29-1 to TRBJ2-1, with no clear D. V lost 7 bases and J lost 5, with 6 bases in between. This CDR3 contains 10 residues. CDR1 is SQVTM, CDR2 ANQGSEA, per germline.

This clonotype has just a few counts. This chain connects TRBV20-1 to TRBJ2-7; TRBD2 agrees at 11 bases. CDR1 and CDR2 from the germline V gene are DFQATT and SNEGSKA (reference sequence). The CDR3 consists of 17 residues. The trim removed 3 bases at V and 1 base at J, leaving 11 bases unmatched. The CDR3 DNA is TGCAGTGCTAGGGAGGAAGCCGGGACTAGCGGATCCTACGAGCAGTACTTC. Translating gives CSAREEAGTSGSYEQYF.

This clonotype has only a few counts. V and J are TRBV20-1 and TRBJ2-5, with TRBD1 matching 8 bases. Looked up from germline, CDR1 is DFQATT and CDR2 is SNEGSKA (reference sequence). J lost 6 bases, V lost 0 bases, and 3 bases had no gene match. CDR3 size: 13 residues. This CDR3 is CSARDQGAKTQYF. CDR3 coding DNA: TGCAGTGCTAGAGATCAGGGGGCGAAGACCCAGTACTTC.

The chain uses TRBV28 and TRBJ2-5; 7 bases are shared with TRBD2. The CDR3 runs to 14 residues. In germline, CDR1 is MDHEN, CDR2 SYDVKM. The ends lost 5 bases at V and 3 bases at J; junction bases unmatched: 6. CDR3 in DNA: TGTGCCAGCAGTATCACCGGGACTAAAGAGACCCAGTACTTC. This sequence encodes CASSITGTKETQYF.

This sequence joins TRBV5-1 and TRBJ1-3; no clear D gene. Germline CDR1 SGHRS, CDR2 YFSETQ. This CDR3 has 16 residues. Between the trimmed V and J ends, which lost 0 bases and 0 bases, there was a span of 10 bases. CDR3 residues: CASSLAVGNSGNTIYF. CDR3 coding DNA: TGCGCCAGCAGCTTGGCAGTCGGAAACTCTGGAAACACCATATATTTT.

The chain carries TRBV6-5 and TRBJ1-1; TRBD1 matches 7 bases. In germline, CDR1 is MNHEY, CDR2 SVGAGI. J gave up 1 base and V 5 bases, and 4 bases lay outside the gene matches. The CDR3 extends over 14 amino acids. The CDR3 spells CASSPRDRNTEAFF. The CDR3 nucleotides are TGTGCCAGCAGTCCCAGGGACAGGAACACTGAAGCTTTCTTT.

With respect to this clonotype: One end of the junction is discordant with germline, which a read error may explain. The chain uses TRBV4-3 and TRBJ2-1; 9 bases are a match to TRBD2. This CDR3 region has 13 residues. Germline V gene sequence: CDR1 LGHNA, CDR2 YSLEER. In DNA form, the CDR3 reads TGCGCCAGCAGCCAATCGACTAGCGGTCTGTCACTCTTC. Its protein product is CASSQSTSGLSLF.

This clonotype occurred a few times. This chain links TRBV6-1 with TRBJ2-7, with 10 bases fitting TRBD2. CDR3 length: 15 amino acids. Trimming took 3 bases from V and 6 from J; bases not matched to a gene: 8. CDR1 and CDR2 from the germline V gene are MNHNS and SASEGT. The CDR3 spells CASSESSGSVLEQYF. As DNA, the CDR3 is TGTGCCAGCAGTGAGTCTAGCGGGAGTGTTCTCGAGCAGTACTTC.

Only a few counts were recorded for this clonotype. The V and J genes are TRBV27 and TRBJ2-1; 8 bases are a match to TRBD2. The J segment lost 0 bases and the V segment lost 9 bases, leaving 4 bases of the junction unmatched. The germline gives CDR1 MNHEY, CDR2 SMNVEV (reference sequence). CDR3 length: 14 amino acids. The CDR3 loop is CASSGASSYNEQFF. CDR3 DNA sequence: TGTGCCAGTAGCGGGGCAAGCTCCTACAATGAGCAGTTCTTC.

This chain uses TRBV9 with TRBJ2-7; D gene unclear. This CDR3 region has 11 residues. Germline V gene lookup returns CDR1 SGDLS and CDR2 YYNGEE. The V gene lost 9 bases and the J gene lost 5 bases, with 12 bases spanning the gap. In DNA, the CDR3 is TGTGCCATCCCGATATGGCACGAGCAGTACTTC. Amino acids: CAIPIWHEQYF.

The chain links TRBV20-1 to TRBJ2-7; tentative D call: TRBD1 (5 bases). The CDR3 is made up of 13 amino acids. Deletions cut 5 bases from V and 1 base from J, with 12 bases between. CDR1 DFQATT and CDR2 SNEGSKA come from the germline V gene (reference sequence). The CDR3 DNA reads as TGCAGTGCTCCCGACAGTCTATCCTACGAGCAGTACTTC. Amino acid sequence: CSAPDSLSYEQYF.

This clonotype has just a few counts. V gene TRBV3-1 combines with J gene TRBJ2-2; D ambiguous. The CDR3 totals 16 residues. V lost 1 base and J 0 bases, leaving 9 bases between the germline ends. CDR1 LGHDT and CDR2 YNNKEL come from the germline V gene (reference sequence). The CDR3 reads CASSQAWLTNTGELFF. Written as DNA, the CDR3 is TGTGCCAGCAGCCAAGCGTGGCTTACGAACACCGGGGAGCTGTTTTTT.

The J gene is TRBJ2-6, the V gene TRBV12-3 or TRBV12-4; D remains ambiguous. There are 18 residues in the CDR3. V lost 0 bases and J lost 4, with 16 bases in between. The CDR3 loop reads CASSLAYRQAGGANVLTF. CDR3 nucleotides: TGTGCCAGCAGTTTAGCGTACAGACAAGCTGGAGGGGCCAACGTCCTGACTTTC.

The CDR3 here is CASSFWDIPYEQYF. The CDR3 DNA reads as TGTGCCAGCAGCTTCTGGGACATCCCCTACGAGCAGTACTTC. The V and J genes are TRBV7-9 and TRBJ2-7; TRBD1 is a possible D gene (6 bases). V lost 3 bases and J lost 2, with 11 bases in between. Germline values: CDR1 SEHNR, CDR2 FQNEAQ (reference sequence). The CDR3 consists of 14 residues.